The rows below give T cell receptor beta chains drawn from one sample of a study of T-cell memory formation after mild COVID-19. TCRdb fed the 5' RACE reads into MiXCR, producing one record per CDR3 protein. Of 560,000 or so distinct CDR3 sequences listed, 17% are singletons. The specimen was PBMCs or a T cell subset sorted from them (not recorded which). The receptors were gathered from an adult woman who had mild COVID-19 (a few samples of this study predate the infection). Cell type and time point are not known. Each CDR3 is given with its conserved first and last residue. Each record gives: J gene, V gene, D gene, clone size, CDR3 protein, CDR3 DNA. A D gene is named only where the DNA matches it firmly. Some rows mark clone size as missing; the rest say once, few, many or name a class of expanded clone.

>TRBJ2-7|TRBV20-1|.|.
CSASDRPIAYEQYF
TGCAGTGCTAGTGACAGGCCCATTGCCTACGAGCAGTACTTC
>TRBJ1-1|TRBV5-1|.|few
CASSPHSSGGTEAFF
TGCGCCAGCAGCCCCCACTCGAGCGGCGGCACTGAAGCTTTCTTT
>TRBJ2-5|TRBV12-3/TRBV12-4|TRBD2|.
CASSLWRLAGGPYREETQYF
TGTGCCAGCAGTTTATGGAGGCTAGCGGGGGGACCCTACCGGGAAGAGACCCAGTACTTC
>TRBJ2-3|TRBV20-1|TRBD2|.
CSVKAGGPWTDTQYF
TGCAGTGTTAAAGCGGGGGGGCCTTGGACAGATACGCAGTATTTT
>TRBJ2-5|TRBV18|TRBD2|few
CASSPLGTSQRETQYF
TGTGCCAGCTCACCGTTGGGGACTAGCCAGCGGGAGACCCAGTACTTC
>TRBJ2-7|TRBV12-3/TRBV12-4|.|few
CASSWAESSYEQYF
TGTGCCAGCAGTTGGGCGGAAAGCTCCTACGAGCAGTACTTC
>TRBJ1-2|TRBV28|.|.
CASSVGSAYGYTF
TGTGCCAGCAGTGTCGGCAGTGCCTATGGCTACACCTTC
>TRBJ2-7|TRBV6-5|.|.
CASSYGYVGYEQYF
TGTGCCAGCAGTTACGGATATGTCGGTTACGAGCAGTACTTC
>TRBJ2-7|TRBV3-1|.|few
CASCNSRVYEQYF
TGTGCCAGCTGCAATAGCAGGGTCTACGAGCAGTACTTC
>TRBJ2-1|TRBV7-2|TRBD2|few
CASSRRTSGGQFF
TGTGCCAGCAGCCGGAGGACTAGCGGGGGTCAGTTCTTC
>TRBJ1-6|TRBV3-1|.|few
CASSRLRAGDNSPLHF
TGTGCCAGCAGCCGCTTAAGGGCTGGAGATAATTCACCCCTCCACTTT
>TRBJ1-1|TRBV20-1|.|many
CSASGNTEAFF
TGCAGTGCTTCCGGGAACACTGAAGCTTTCTTT
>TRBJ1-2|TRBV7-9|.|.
CASSLALSIGYGYTF
TGTGCCAGCAGCTTAGCTCTCAGTATAGGCTATGGCTACACCTTC
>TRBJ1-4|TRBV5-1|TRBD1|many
CASSHGQGAPTNEKLFF
TGCGCCAGCAGCCACGGACAGGGGGCTCCAACTAATGAAAAACTGTTTTTT
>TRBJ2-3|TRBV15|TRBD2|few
CATSRALAGGTDTQYF
TGTGCCACCAGCAGAGCCTTAGCGGGGGGCACAGATACGCAGTATTTT
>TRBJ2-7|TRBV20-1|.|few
CSAQPMRASSYEQYF
TGCAGTGCTCAACCCATGAGGGCCTCCTCCTACGAGCAGTACTTC
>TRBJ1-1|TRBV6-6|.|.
CASSYYRVNTEAFF
TGTGCCAGCAGTTACTACAGGGTGAACACTGAAGCTTTCTTT
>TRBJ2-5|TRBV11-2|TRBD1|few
CASSRGQEFQETQYF
TGTGCCAGCAGCCGGGGACAGGAGTTCCAAGAGACCCAGTACTTC
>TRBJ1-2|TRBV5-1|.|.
CASSSVPGEVGGYTF
TGCGCCAGCAGCTCTGTTCCAGGGGAAGTCGGCGGCTACACCTTC
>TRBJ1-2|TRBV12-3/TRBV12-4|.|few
CASSSPSRGGLFGYTF
TGTGCCAGCAGCTCCCCGTCCCGCGGCGGACTATTTGGCTACACCTTC
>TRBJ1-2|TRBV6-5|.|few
CASRRDGNYGYTF
TGTGCCAGCAGAAGAGACGGTAACTATGGCTACACCTTC
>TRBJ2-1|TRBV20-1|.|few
CSARGVGANEQFF
TGCAGTGCTAGAGGGGTTGGGGCCAATGAGCAGTTCTTC
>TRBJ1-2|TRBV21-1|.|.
CASSHPLATGNRYGYTF
TGTGCCAGCAGCCACCCTCTAGCGACAGGGAATCGCTACGGCTACACCTTC
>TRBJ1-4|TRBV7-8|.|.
CASSSRQILNEKLFF
TGTGCCAGCAGCTCTCGACAGATTCTGAATGAAAAACTGTTTTTT
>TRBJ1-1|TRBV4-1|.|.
CASSQVGPGMGTEAFF
TGCGCCAGCAGCCAAGTCGGGCCGGGGATGGGCACTGAAGCTTTCTTT
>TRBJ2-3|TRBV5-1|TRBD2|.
CASSLFPAGSTDTQYF
TGCGCCAGCAGCTTGTTTCCAGCGGGGTCCACAGATACGCAGTATTTT
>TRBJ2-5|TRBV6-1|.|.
CASSAISETQYF
TGTGCCAGCAGTGCCATATCTGAGACCCAGTACTTC
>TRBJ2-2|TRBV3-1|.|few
CASSPLGGEWYTGELFF
TGTGCCAGCAGCCCATTGGGGGGCGAGTGGTACACCGGGGAGCTGTTTTTT